This entry lists 16 T cell receptor beta chains sequenced from one sample in a study of cytomegalovirus exposure and HLA in healthy donors. The PCR was carried out with 60 Vbeta primers and 13 Jbeta primers. Libraries were prepared by immunoSEQ multiplex PCR; TCRdb keeps only in-frame clonotypes and omits some of them. Of more than 75,000 clones in the sample, roughly three quarters are singletons; the top ten hold about 3.8%. The sample was PBMCs. The receptors were sampled from a woman aged 40 to 50 in good health and CMV-seronegative.

The CDR3 nucleotides are TGTGCCAGCAGTTTTAAAAACAGGGTGGGCCCTCAGCCCCAGCATTTT. Translating it yields CASSFKNRVGPQPQHF. The V call is TRBV2, the J call TRBJ1-5; a possible D gene is TRBD1 (6 bases). V dropped 5 bases and J dropped 6 bases, with 20 bases sitting between them. The CDR3 has 16 amino acids. The V gene's germline CDR1 is SNHLY and CDR2 FYNNEI.

The J gene is TRBJ1-3, the V gene TRBV30; weak D call: TRBD1 (5 bases). Deletions cut 4 bases from V and 3 bases from J, with 10 bases between. The CDR3 is 13 amino acids. Germline-derived CDR1 and CDR2 are GTSNPN and SVGIG (reference sequence). The CDR3 region is CAWTRANGNTIYF. The CDR3 DNA follows: TGTGCCTGGACCAGGGCAAATGGAAACACCATATATTTT.

This clone came up a few times. The chain recombines TRBV25-1 with TRBJ1-1; possibly TRBD1 for D (6 bases). V lost 3 bases, J lost 1 base, and 12 bases lay in between. Germline CDR1 reads MGHDK; CDR2 reads SYGVNS. This CDR3 spans 15 amino acids. The CDR3 coding sequence is TGTGCCAGCAGTGAGGGAGGGGGTTGGAACACTGAAGCTTTCTTT. It yields the protein CASSEGGGWNTEAFF. Supplemented by reference TRBV25-1 and TRBJ1-1, the full variable domain reads EADIYQTPRYLVIGTGKKITLECSQTMGHDKMYWYQQDPGMELHLIHYSYGVNSTEKGDLSSESTVSRIRTEHFPLTLESARPSHTSQYLCASSEGGGWNTEAFFGQGTRLTVV.

This clone was seen more than once but under ten times. V is TRBV5-4 and J is TRBJ1-4, with 7 bases lining up with TRBD1. V gave up 1 base and J gave up 6 bases; unmatched junction bases: 3. This CDR3 has 14 residues. Germline loops: CDR1 SGHNT, CDR2 YYREEE (reference sequence). The CDR3 is CASSLWGQHEKLFF. The CDR3 nucleotides are TGTGCCAGCAGCTTGTGGGGACAGCATGAAAAACTGTTTTTT.

The V call is TRBV19, the J call TRBJ2-2; D not resolved. Trimming shortened V by 3 bases and J by 6 bases, and 14 bases separated the two germline ends. There are 15 residues in the CDR3. Per germline, CDR1 LNHDA and CDR2 SQIVND (reference sequence). CDR3 sequence reads: CASSMMLRVAGELFF. The CDR3, as DNA: TGTGCCAGTAGTATGATGTTACGGGTCGCCGGGGAGCTGTTTTTT.

This chain uses TRBV2 with TRBJ1-5, with D possibly being TRBD1 (5 bases). The CDR3 sequence is 13 residues long. The germline CDR1 and CDR2 sequences are SNHLY and FYNNEI. The ends were cut back, 8 bases at V and 4 bases at J, with 12 bases in the middle. The CDR3 reads CASAGQTNQPQHF. The CDR3 DNA is TGTGCCAGCGCTGGACAAACTAATCAGCCCCAGCATTTT.

V usage is TRBV12-5 and J usage is TRBJ1-1; TRBD1 matches 7 bases. Germline CDR1 reads LGHNT; CDR2 reads FRNRAP. This CDR3 has 17 residues. With V trimmed by 0 bases and J by 3 bases, 10 bases remained unmatched. As DNA, the CDR3 is TGTGCTAGTGGTTTGGTCCCAAAGACAGGGTGGGACACTGAAGCTTTCTTT. This gives the protein CASGLVPKTGWDTEAFF.

The chain combines TRBV6-6 with TRBJ2-7; D remains ambiguous. CDR1 and CDR2 (germline): MNHNY, SVGAGI (reference sequence). V dropped 0 bases and J dropped 0 bases, with 9 bases sitting between them. CDR3 size: 15 residues. The CDR3 sequence is CASSYSRAGSYEQYF. CDR3 nucleotide sequence: TGTGCCAGCAGTTACTCGAGAGCAGGCTCCTACGAGCAGTACTTC.

The chain combines TRBV6-5 with TRBJ2-2; 9 bases align to TRBD1. J gave up 5 bases and V 8 bases, and 6 bases lay outside the gene matches. Germline V gene data show CDR1 as MNHEY and CDR2 as SVGAGI. The CDR3 extends over 14 amino acids. Here the CDR3 reads CASVGQGRTGELFF. DNA of the CDR3: TGTGCCAGCGTGGGACAGGGAAGAACCGGGGAGCTGTTTTTT.

V usage is TRBV19 and J usage is TRBJ1-6; tentatively, D is TRBD1 (5 bases). Trimming stripped 6 bases from V and 6 bases from J, with 12 bases between. In germline, CDR1 is LNHDA, CDR2 SQIVND (reference sequence). This CDR3 is built from 14 residues. This chain's CDR3 is CASRDAGFNSPLHF. The CDR3 nucleotides are TGTGCCAGTAGGGACGCAGGGTTTAATTCACCCCTCCACTTT.

The gene calls are TRBV5-1 and TRBJ1-2; perhaps TRBD1 as D (6 bases). The CDR3 runs 13 residues. The V end lost 4 bases, the J end lost 7 bases, and 14 bases lay between the germline ends. From germline, CDR1 is SGHRS and CDR2 YFSETQ. The CDR3 protein is CASSDDRSGGYTF. The DNA of the CDR3 is TGCGCCAGCAGCGACGACAGGTCTGGTGGCTACACCTTC.

This chain connects TRBV18 to TRBJ1-1; D may be TRBD1 (6 bases). Germline values: CDR1 KGHSH, CDR2 LQKENI. V was pared by 0 bases and J by 4 bases, with 12 bases between. The CDR3 runs to 15 residues. The CDR3 nucleotides read TGTGCCAGCTCACCACCGAAGGGGGTGGGCACTGAAGCTTTCTTT. The encoded protein is CASSPPKGVGTEAFF.

This chain connects TRBV15 to TRBJ2-7; 10 nucleotides match TRBD2. There are 14 residues in the CDR3. Germline V CDR1 and CDR2: LNHNV, YYDKDF (reference sequence). V shed 4 bases, J shed 3 bases, and the junction held 3 bases outside the gene matches. The DNA for the CDR3 is TGTGCCACCAGCAAAGGACTAGCGGACTACGAGCAGTACTTC. Protein product: CATSKGLADYEQYF.

The CDR3, as DNA: TGTGCCAGCAGCTTAACGTCGGGGGAGATGGAGACCCAGTACTTC. It specifies CASSLTSGEMETQYF. V gene TRBV5-4 combines with J gene TRBJ2-5; tentatively, D is TRBD2 (6 bases). Per germline, CDR1 SGHNT and CDR2 YYREEE (reference sequence). V lost 2 bases and J 5 bases, leaving 16 bases between the germline ends. The length of the CDR3 is 15 residues. Together with reference TRBV5-4 and TRBJ2-5, the CDR3 gives the full variable domain: ETGVTQSPTHLIKTRGQQVTLRCSSQSGHNTVSWYQQALGQGPQFIFQYYREEENGRGNFPPRFSGLQFPNYSSELNVNALELDDSALYLCASSLTSGEMETQYFGPGTRLLVL.

The V and J genes are TRBV5-6 and TRBJ1-2, with D uncertain. The CDR3 spans 16 residues. Trimming cost V 0 bases and J 3 bases, with 15 bases left between them. Germline V gene data show CDR1 as SGHDT and CDR2 as YYEEEE. The CDR3 sequence: CASSLAFSRYYYGYTF. The CDR3 DNA sequence: TGTGCCAGCAGCTTGGCTTTCTCGCGTTACTACTATGGCTACACCTTC.

This clone has just a few counts. This sequence joins TRBV18 and TRBJ2-6, with D perhaps matching TRBD1 (7 bases). Germline V CDR1 and CDR2: KGHSH, LQKENI. V lost 3 bases and J 0 bases, leaving 15 bases between the germline ends. CDR3 size: 18 residues. The CDR3 here is CASSPPGQRVSGANVLTF. DNA of the CDR3: TGTGCCAGCTCACCGCCGGGACAGCGGGTCTCTGGGGCCAACGTCCTGACTTTC.